This T cell receptor (beta chain) was profiled in a study of cytomegalovirus exposure and HLA in healthy donors. Vbeta (60) and Jbeta (13) primers were used in the PCR. Only in-frame clones appear in the TCRdb table, and some are missing; sequencing was by immunoSEQ multiplex PCR. This sample lists just over 150,000 clones; its ten largest clones have 1.3%. Germline V gives CDR1 LNHDA, CDR2 SQIVND (reference sequence). J was trimmed by 4 bases and V by 5 bases; bases with no gene match: 2. This CDR3 has 13 amino acids. The specimen was PBMCs. The rearrangement joins TRBV19 to TRBJ2-5, with 9 positions matching TRBD1. The clonotype was recovered from a woman in her sixties or seventies in good health and CMV-seronegative. In nucleotides, the CDR3 is TGTGCCAGTAGTTTACAGGGGGCAGAGACCCAGTACTTC. It translates to CASSLQGAETQYF.